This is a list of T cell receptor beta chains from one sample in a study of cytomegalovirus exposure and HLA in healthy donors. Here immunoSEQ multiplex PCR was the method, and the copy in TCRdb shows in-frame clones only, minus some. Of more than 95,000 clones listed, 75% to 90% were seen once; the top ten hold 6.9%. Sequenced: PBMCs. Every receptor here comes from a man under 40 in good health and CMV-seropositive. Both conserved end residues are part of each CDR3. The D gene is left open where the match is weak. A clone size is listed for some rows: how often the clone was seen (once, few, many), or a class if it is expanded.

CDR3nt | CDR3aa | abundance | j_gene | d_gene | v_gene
TGTGCCAGCAGACATCGGGACTATGGCTACACCTTC | CASRHRDYGYTF | - | TRBJ1-2 | - | TRBV2
TGTGCCAGTAGTATCCGGGACAGGGGTTTTCAGCCCCAGCATTTT | CASSIRDRGFQPQHF | - | TRBJ1-5 | TRBD1 | TRBV19
TGTGCCATCAGTCGGACAGGGGTTGAACAGCCCCAGCATTTT | CAISRTGVEQPQHF | - | TRBJ1-5 | TRBD1 | TRBV10-3
TGTGCCTGGTTGGGGGGTCGAGGCTACACCTTC | CAWLGGRGYTF | - | TRBJ1-2 | - | TRBV30
TGCGCCAGCAGCTTGGGGCAGAACAACGAGCAGTACTTC | CASSLGQNNEQYF | - | TRBJ2-7 | - | TRBV5-1
TGTGCCAGCAGTGAAGCAAAGAACAGGGGCGACCCTTACTTTATCTACGAGCAGTACTTC | CASSEAKNRGDPYFIYEQYF | once | TRBJ2-7 | TRBD1 | TRBV6-1
TGTGCCATCAGTGAGTCGAACCGAGGACAGGGGATTGGTTACACCTTC | CAISESNRGQGIGYTF | - | TRBJ1-2 | TRBD1 | TRBV10-3
TGCGCCAGCAGCCAAGATCGGGGGGTCCTCACAGATACGCAGTATTTT | CASSQDRGVLTDTQYF | - | TRBJ2-3 | TRBD2 | TRBV4-3
TGCGCCAGCAGCCGACAGGAGACAACTAATGAAAAACTGTTTTTT | CASSRQETTNEKLFF | - | TRBJ1-4 | - | TRBV7-9
TGTGCCTCGAACTTTAAGACTCAGCATTCCCCCCTCCACTTT | CASNFKTQHSPLHF | - | TRBJ1-6 | - | TRBV30
TGCGCCAGCAGGACGTCCGGACTCTTTAATTCACCCCTCCACTTT | CASRTSGLFNSPLHF | - | TRBJ1-6 | - | TRBV4-3
TGTGCCAGCAGTCCGTGGACAGCAAACTATGGCTACACCTTC | CASSPWTANYGYTF | - | TRBJ1-2 | - | TRBV28
TGTGCCAGCAGTGAAGCAGGGAGCTCTGGAAACACCATATATTTT | CASSEAGSSGNTIYF | - | TRBJ1-3 | - | TRBV6-1
TGCGCCAGCAGCTTGGGGCAGGGCGATGATACGCAGTATTTT | CASSLGQGDDTQYF | few | TRBJ2-3 | - | TRBV5-1
TGTGCCAGTAGTATAGATCTATTGGGGGCGTATACGCAGTATTTT | CASSIDLLGAYTQYF | - | TRBJ2-3 | - | TRBV19
TGTGCCAGCGGCAGGGGTAATGAAAAACTGTTTTTT | CASGRGNEKLFF | - | TRBJ1-4 | - | TRBV2
TGTGCCAGCAGCTTAGCGAGTTCGGGGGGAGTCTACGAGCAGTACTTC | CASSLASSGGVYEQYF | - | TRBJ2-7 | TRBD2 | TRBV7-6
TGTGCCAGCAGTTTCGAGGGCTTTGGACAGGACGACTCTGGAAACACCATATATTTT | CASSFEGFGQDDSGNTIYF | - | TRBJ1-3 | TRBD1 | TRBV28
TGCGCCAGCAGCCGAGGAGGGGAAGGGGATGAAAAACTGTTTTTT | CASSRGGEGDEKLFF | once | TRBJ1-4 | - | TRBV5-1
TGTGCCAGTGGACTGGGGGAGAGGGGGGGCACTGAAGCTTTCTTT | CASGLGERGGTEAFF | - | TRBJ1-1 | - | TRBV19
TGTGCCAGCAGCATTTACACCGCCGGGACTAGCGGGGCAGATACGCAGTATTTT | CASSIYTAGTSGADTQYF | - | TRBJ2-3 | TRBD2 | TRBV7-2
TGCGCCAGCAGCCAAGATCCAATAACCGGGGCTGAAGCTTTCTTT | CASSQDPITGAEAFF | - | TRBJ1-1 | - | TRBV4-3
TGTGCCAGCAGTTGGAGACAGGGGTTCTCCGAGAACACTGAAGCTTTCTTT | CASSWRQGFSENTEAFF | - | TRBJ1-1 | TRBD1 | TRBV2
TGCGCCAGCAGCCAAGACCCCGGGACAGGGGTCGGAGATACGCAGTATTTT | CASSQDPGTGVGDTQYF | once | TRBJ2-3 | TRBD1 | TRBV4-3
TGTGCCAGCAGCTTGATGGTGGGGGGGCCTAATTCACCCCTCCACTTT | CASSLMVGGPNSPLHF | medium-sized | TRBJ1-6 | - | TRBV5-5
TGCGCCAGCAGCCAATACCTGACAGGGGGACGCACAGATACGCAGTATTTT | CASSQYLTGGRTDTQYF | once | TRBJ2-3 | TRBD1 | TRBV4-3
TGTGCCAGCAGTGAAGCGAGAGGTTATGGCTACACCTTC | CASSEARGYGYTF | - | TRBJ1-2 | - | TRBV2
TGTGCCAGCAGTGAAGGGGGCCGCCCGGTGCGTGGGCTGTTTTTT | CASSEGGRPVRGLFF | few | TRBJ1-4 | - | TRBV6-1
TGTGCCAGCAGCTTAAGACAGGGGGCCTACAATGAGCAGTTCTTC | CASSLRQGAYNEQFF | - | TRBJ2-1 | TRBD1 | TRBV7-8
TGCGCCAGCAGCTTGGAGGCGGGGGTTTACTACGAGCAGTACTTC | CASSLEAGVYYEQYF | few | TRBJ2-7 | TRBD2 | TRBV5-1
TGTGCCAGCAGCTTAGGGGGCGCAAACTATGGCTACACCTTC | CASSLGGANYGYTF | - | TRBJ1-2 | TRBD1 | TRBV28
TGTGCCTGGAGTGTACTAGCGGGGGTCAATGAGCAGTTCTTC | CAWSVLAGVNEQFF | - | TRBJ2-1 | TRBD2 | TRBV30
TGTGCCAGCAGCCGGTGGGGAGGGCAAGGATCGAACTATGGCTACACCTTC | CASSRWGGQGSNYGYTF | - | TRBJ1-2 | - | TRBV7-9
TGTGCCAGCAGTCTTAGCGGGGTTTCAGATACGCAGTATTTT | CASSLSGVSDTQYF | - | TRBJ2-3 | TRBD2 | TRBV11-2
TGTGCCAGCAGTAGGGGGTATGGCTATGGCTACACCTTC | CASSRGYGYGYTF | - | TRBJ1-2 | - | TRBV6-4
TGTGCCAGCAGCCAGGGGGACTCACCCACAGATACGCAGTATTTT | CASSQGDSPTDTQYF | - | TRBJ2-3 | - | TRBV4-2
TGTGCCAGCAGTGATCATGACAGGGGAAGCAATCAGCCCCAGCATTTT | CASSDHDRGSNQPQHF | - | TRBJ1-5 | TRBD1 | TRBV25-1
TGTGCCAGCTCACCCGACAGGGACTATGGCTACACCTTC | CASSPDRDYGYTF | once | TRBJ1-2 | TRBD1 | TRBV18